This record looks at one T cell receptor beta chain sequence and its context. From germline, CDR1 is SNHLY and CDR2 FYNNEI. The CDR3 length is 15 residues. V was clipped by 7 bases and J by 1 base, with 14 bases between them. In the original analysis: Researchers report that nucleated cell counts were estimated from reference gene primer amplification. Repertoires were generated with immunoSEQ multiplex PCR, while TCRdb's copy carries only in-frame clones and drops some. From that table come the V and J calls and clone size; the DNA was used to work out D and trimming. Of around 300,000 clones listed, approximately 83% are singletons. These data come from a study of blood T cell repertoires in COVID-19. Overall study: Italy, Spain and the United States were the sources of the convalescent and acute COVID-19 samples. Sources were T cells, B-cell-depleted T cells, or PBMCs; the material itself was cDNA or gDNA.

J is TRBJ2-4 and V is TRBV2; a possible D gene is TRBD1 (6 bases). Sequencing was performed on peripheral blood. The TCR comes from a woman in her 70s with acute or convalescent COVID-19. As DNA, the CDR3 is TGTGCCAGCAAGGGGGAAGGGCCGGCCAAAAACATTCAGTACTTC. Its protein product is CASKGEGPAKNIQYF.